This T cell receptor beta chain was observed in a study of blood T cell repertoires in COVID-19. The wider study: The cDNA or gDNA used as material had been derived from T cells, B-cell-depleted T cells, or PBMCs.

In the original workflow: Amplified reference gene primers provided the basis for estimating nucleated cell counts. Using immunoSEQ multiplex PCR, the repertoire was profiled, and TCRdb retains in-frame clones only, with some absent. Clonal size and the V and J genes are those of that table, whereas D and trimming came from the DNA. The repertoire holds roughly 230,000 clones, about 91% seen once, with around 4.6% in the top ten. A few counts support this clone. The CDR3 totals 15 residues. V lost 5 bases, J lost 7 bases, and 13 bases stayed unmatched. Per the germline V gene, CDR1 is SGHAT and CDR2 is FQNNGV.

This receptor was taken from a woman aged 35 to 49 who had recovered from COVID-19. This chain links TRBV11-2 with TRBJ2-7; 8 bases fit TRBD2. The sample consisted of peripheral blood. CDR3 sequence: CASSPVSGKFREQYV. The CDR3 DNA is TGTGCCAGCAGCCCCGTTAGCGGGAAGTTTAGGGAGCAGTACGTC.